This TCR beta chain was sequenced in a study of T-cell memory formation after mild COVID-19. About the research overall: Clusters of TCRs were largely donor specific. Study-level results: Pre-infection memory held some responding clones, suggesting pre-existing cross-reactive T cells responded. Clones contracting across day 15 to 85 had a balanced CD4/CD8 profile; later expanding clones leaned CD4+. Confirmation of SARS-CoV-2 specificity was lacking for second-wave clones peaking day 37.

TCRdb reprocessed the 5' RACE reads via MiXCR and lists one record per CDR3 protein. Seen here are tens of thousands of distinct CDR3 sequences, about a sixth observed once, and the top ten hold 30% to 35%. Trimming left V 2 bases short and J 8 bases short, with 12 bases between. The CDR3 extends over 13 amino acids. Germline V gives CDR1 SNHLY, CDR2 FYNNEI. Comment on this clonotype: Its antigen is still unknown.

This TCR came from an adult woman who had mild COVID-19 (a few samples of this study predate the infection). Cell type and time point are not known. V usage is TRBV2 and J usage is TRBJ1-1; TRBD1 is a possible D gene (5 bases). The material sequenced was PBMCs or a T cell subset sorted from them (not recorded which). This CDR3 reads CASSEPGAVEAFF. The CDR3 nucleotides read TGTGCCAGCAGTGAACCCGGGGCAGTCGAAGCTTTCTTT.